The clone carrying this TCR beta chain was recorded at least ten times. This sample was taken from a study of shared clonotypes between healthy human individuals. Libraries were prepared by immunoSEQ multiplex PCR; TCRdb keeps only in-frame clonotypes and omits some of them. This sample yields roughly 640,000 clones, of which about 74% are seen a single time; under 2% belongs to the top ten. This CDR3 region has 13 residues. Germline V gives CDR1 SNHLY, CDR2 FYNNEI. V was pared by 5 bases and J by 10 bases, with 15 bases between. What was sequenced was memory CD4+ T cells sorted from blood. Stated subset: CD45RA-negative fraction. This rearrangement joins TRBV2 to TRBJ2-1; D gene unclear. The receptor was derived from a woman in her twenties or thirties in good health. CDR3 DNA sequence: TGTGCCAGCAGTTATCTAGAACGAACCGAGCAGTTCTTC. This encodes CASSYLERTEQFF.